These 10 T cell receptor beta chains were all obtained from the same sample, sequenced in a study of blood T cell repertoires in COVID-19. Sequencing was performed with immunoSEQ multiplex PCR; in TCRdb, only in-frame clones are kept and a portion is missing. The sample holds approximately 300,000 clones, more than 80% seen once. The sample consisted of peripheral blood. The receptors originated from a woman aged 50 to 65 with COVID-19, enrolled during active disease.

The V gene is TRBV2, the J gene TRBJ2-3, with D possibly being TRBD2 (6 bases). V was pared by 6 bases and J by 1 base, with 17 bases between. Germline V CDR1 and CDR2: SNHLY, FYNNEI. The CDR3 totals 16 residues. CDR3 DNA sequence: TGTGCCAGCAGGGGCGGGATCAATCCGGGCACAGATACGCAGTATTTT. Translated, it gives CASRGGINPGTDTQYF.

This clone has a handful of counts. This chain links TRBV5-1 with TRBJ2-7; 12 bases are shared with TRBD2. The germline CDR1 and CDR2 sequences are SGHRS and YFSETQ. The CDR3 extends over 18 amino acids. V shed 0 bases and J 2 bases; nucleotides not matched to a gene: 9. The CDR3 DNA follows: TGCGCCAGCAGCTTGGAACTAGCGGGAGGTACCCCCGCCTACGAGCAGTACTTC. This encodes CASSLELAGGTPAYEQYF.

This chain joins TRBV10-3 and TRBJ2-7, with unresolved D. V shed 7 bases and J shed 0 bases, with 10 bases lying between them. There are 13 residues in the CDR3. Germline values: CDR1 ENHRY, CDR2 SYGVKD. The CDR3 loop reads CAITGSVSYEQYF. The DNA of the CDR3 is TGTGCCATCACAGGCTCCGTCTCCTACGAGCAGTACTTC.

The CDR3 region is CASSLQGQSAFF. The CDR3 DNA reads TGCGCCAGCAGCTTGCAGGGACAGTCAGCTTTCTTT. This chain uses TRBV5-1 with TRBJ1-1, with 7 bases fitting TRBD1. This CDR3 comprises 12 residues. The germline gives CDR1 SGHRS, CDR2 YFSETQ. Trimming took 1 base from V and 10 from J; bases not matched to a gene: 4.

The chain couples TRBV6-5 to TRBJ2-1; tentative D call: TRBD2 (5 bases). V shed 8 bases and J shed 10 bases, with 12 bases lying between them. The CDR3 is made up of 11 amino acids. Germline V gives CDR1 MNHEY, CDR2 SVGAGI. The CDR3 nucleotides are TGTGCCAGCGGCGAGGGCTCCGAGCAGTTCTTC. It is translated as CASGEGSEQFF.

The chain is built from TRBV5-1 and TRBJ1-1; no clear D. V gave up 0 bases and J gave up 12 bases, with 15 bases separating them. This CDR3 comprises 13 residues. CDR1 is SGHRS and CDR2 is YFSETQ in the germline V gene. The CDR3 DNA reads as TGCGCCAGCAGCTTGGGGACCGGGGATGAGTCTTTCTTT. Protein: CASSLGTGDESFF. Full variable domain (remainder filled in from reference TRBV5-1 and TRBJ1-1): KAGVTQTPRYLIKTRGQQVTLSCSPISGHRSVSWYQQTPGQGLQFLFEYFSETQRNKGNFPGRFSGRQFSNSRSEMNVSTLELGDSALYLCASSLGTGDESFFGQGTRLTVV.

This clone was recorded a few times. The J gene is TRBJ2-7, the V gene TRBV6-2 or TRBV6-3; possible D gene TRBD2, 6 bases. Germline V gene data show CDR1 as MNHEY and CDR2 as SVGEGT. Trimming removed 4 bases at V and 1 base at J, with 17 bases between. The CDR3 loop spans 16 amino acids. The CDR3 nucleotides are TGTGCCAGCAGTTCGGGACTCCCCAAATCATCCTACGAGCAGTACTTC. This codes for CASSSGLPKSSYEQYF.

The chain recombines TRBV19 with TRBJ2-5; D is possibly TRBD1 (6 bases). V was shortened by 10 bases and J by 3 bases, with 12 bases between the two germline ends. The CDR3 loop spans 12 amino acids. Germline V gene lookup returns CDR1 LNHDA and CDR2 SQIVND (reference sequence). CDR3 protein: CATADRKETQYF. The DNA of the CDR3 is TGTGCCACCGCGGACAGAAAAGAGACCCAGTACTTC.

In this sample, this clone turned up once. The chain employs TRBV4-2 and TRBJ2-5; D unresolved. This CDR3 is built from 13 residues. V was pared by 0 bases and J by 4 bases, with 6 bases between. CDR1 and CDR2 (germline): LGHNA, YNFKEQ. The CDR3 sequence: CASSQDPGETQYF. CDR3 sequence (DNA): TGTGCCAGCAGCCAAGATCCGGGAGAGACCCAGTACTTC.

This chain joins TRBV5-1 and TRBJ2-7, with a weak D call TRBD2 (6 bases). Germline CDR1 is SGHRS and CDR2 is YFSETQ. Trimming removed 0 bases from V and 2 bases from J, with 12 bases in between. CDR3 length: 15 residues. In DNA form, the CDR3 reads TGCGCCAGCAGCTTGGGGGAGGTAGGAGCCTACGAGCAGTACTTC. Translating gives CASSLGEVGAYEQYF. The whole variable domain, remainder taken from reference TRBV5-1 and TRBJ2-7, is KAGVTQTPRYLIKTRGQQVTLSCSPISGHRSVSWYQQTPGQGLQFLFEYFSETQRNKGNFPGRFSGRQFSNSRSEMNVSTLELGDSALYLCASSLGEVGAYEQYFGPGTRLTVT.